Below, 8 T cell receptor beta chains from the same sample are listed, as sequenced in a study of cytomegalovirus exposure and HLA in healthy donors. PCR involved 60 Vbeta and 13 Jbeta primers. Data came from immunoSEQ multiplex PCR; TCRdb stores just in-frame clones and leaves some out. The table shows approximately 140,000 clones, with approximately 80% occurring only once. The material sequenced was PBMCs. These receptors were obtained from a male donor in good health and CMV-seronegative.

The rearrangement links TRBV7-2 to TRBJ2-7; 11 nucleotides agree with TRBD2. Germline V gene sequence: CDR1 SGHTA, CDR2 FQGNSA. CDR3 length equals 15 residues. The V gene end was trimmed by 6 bases and the J gene end by 1 base; junction bases not matched to a gene: 5. The chain's CDR3 is CASRPTSGGSYEQYF. The CDR3, as DNA: TGTGCCAGCAGACCTACTAGCGGGGGTTCCTACGAGCAGTACTTC.

The chain uses TRBV30 and TRBJ2-2, with a possible D match to TRBD1 (5 bases). Germline V CDR1 and CDR2: GTSNPN, SVGIG (reference sequence). CDR3 length: 13 amino acids. Trimming took 2 bases from V and 3 from J, leaving 7 bases between them. CDR3 in DNA: TGTGCCTGGAGTCCCAGGGACACCGGGGAGCTGTTTTTT. Protein: CAWSPRDTGELFF.

The gene calls are TRBV5-6 and TRBJ1-2, with D possibly matching TRBD1 (6 bases). CDR3 length equals 16 residues. Germline CDR1 SGHDT, CDR2 YYEEEE. The germline V and J ends were trimmed by 3 bases and 4 bases, with 19 bases remaining between them. CDR3 region: CASSSGFGGLSYGYTF. For the CDR3, the DNA is TGTGCCAGCAGCTCGGGATTTGGGGGCCTGAGCTATGGCTACACCTTC.

V is TRBV6-5 and J is TRBJ1-1; 7 positions agree with TRBD1. CDR1 is MNHEY and CDR2 is SVGAGI in the germline V gene. The V segment lost 7 bases and the J segment 8 bases; nucleotides outside the gene matches: 16. The CDR3 sequence is 15 residues long. The CDR3 coding sequence is TGTGCCAGCACCCCATCACGACAGGGAGGTTCGGAAGCTTTCTTT. Protein product: CASTPSRQGGSEAFF.

In nucleotides, the CDR3 is TGTGCCAGCAGCCTAACAGGGGGCGGTGGAAACACCATATATTTT. It is translated as CASSLTGGGGNTIYF. V usage is TRBV27 and J usage is TRBJ1-3; TRBD1 matches 9 bases. V shed 6 bases and J 3 bases; nucleotides not matched to a gene: 6. The CDR3 covers 15 residues. Per the germline V gene, CDR1 is MNHEY and CDR2 is SMNVEV (reference sequence).

J is TRBJ2-1 and V is TRBV7-9, with D perhaps TRBD1 (6 bases). Trimming left V 4 bases short and J 0 bases short, with 10 bases between. CDR3 length: 15 amino acids. The germline CDR1 and CDR2 sequences are SEHNR and FQNEAQ (reference sequence). The CDR3 here is CASSSLTGSYNEQFF. CDR3 nucleotide sequence: TGTGCCAGCAGCTCCCTGACAGGCTCCTACAATGAGCAGTTCTTC. Supplemented by reference TRBV7-9 and TRBJ2-1, the full variable domain reads DTGVSQNPRHKITKRGQNVTFRCDPISEHNRLYWYRQTLGQGPEFLTYFQNEAQLEKSRLLSDRFSAERPKGSFSTLEIQRTEQGDSAMYLCASSSLTGSYNEQFFGPGTRLTVL.

The CDR3 loop is CASSQEFRRGLNTGELFF. As DNA, the CDR3 is TGCGCCAGCAGCCAAGAATTTCGGCGGGGGCTGAACACCGGGGAGCTGTTTTTT. The J gene is TRBJ2-2, the V gene TRBV4-3; D might be TRBD2 (7 bases). Trimming pared 0 bases from V and 1 base from J, leaving 15 bases between. The germline V gene encodes CDR1 LGHNA and CDR2 YSLEER. This CDR3 contains 18 residues.

The genes are TRBV6-5 and TRBJ2-7; D perhaps matches TRBD1 (6 bases). Germline V CDR1 and CDR2: MNHEY, SVGAGI. Trimming left V 3 bases short and J 7 bases short, with 22 bases between. This CDR3 is 16 amino acids long. The CDR3 DNA is TGTGCCAGCAGTTATAGGGCCTCGTTGACAGGTAAAGAGCAGTACTTC. Its translation is CASSYRASLTGKEQYF.